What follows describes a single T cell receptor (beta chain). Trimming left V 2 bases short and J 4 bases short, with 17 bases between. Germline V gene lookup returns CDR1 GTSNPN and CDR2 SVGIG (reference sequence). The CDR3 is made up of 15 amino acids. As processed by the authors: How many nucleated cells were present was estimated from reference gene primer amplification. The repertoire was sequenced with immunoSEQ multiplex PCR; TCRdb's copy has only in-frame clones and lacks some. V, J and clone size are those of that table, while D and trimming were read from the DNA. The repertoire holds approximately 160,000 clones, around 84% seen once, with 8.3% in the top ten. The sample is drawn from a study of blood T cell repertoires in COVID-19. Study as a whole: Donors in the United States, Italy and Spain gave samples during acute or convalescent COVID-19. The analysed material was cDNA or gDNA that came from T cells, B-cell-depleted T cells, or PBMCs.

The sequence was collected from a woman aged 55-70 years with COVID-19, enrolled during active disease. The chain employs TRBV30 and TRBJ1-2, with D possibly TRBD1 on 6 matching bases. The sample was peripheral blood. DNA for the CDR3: TGTGCCTGGAGTCCACCTCGGACAGCATCCTATGGCTACACCTTC. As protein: CAWSPPRTASYGYTF.